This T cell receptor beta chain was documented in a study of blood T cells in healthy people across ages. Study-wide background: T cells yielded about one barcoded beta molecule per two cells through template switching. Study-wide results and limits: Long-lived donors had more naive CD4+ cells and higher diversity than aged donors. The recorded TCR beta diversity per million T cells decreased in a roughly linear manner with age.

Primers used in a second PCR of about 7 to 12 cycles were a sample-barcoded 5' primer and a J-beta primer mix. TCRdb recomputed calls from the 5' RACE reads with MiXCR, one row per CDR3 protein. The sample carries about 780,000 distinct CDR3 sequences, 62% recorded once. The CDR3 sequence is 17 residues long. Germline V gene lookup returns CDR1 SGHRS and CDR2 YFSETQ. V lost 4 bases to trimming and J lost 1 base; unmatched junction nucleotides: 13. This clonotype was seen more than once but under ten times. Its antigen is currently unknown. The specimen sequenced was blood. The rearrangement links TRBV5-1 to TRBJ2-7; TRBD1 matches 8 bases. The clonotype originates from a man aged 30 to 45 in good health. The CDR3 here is CASSGSFSGQASYEQYF. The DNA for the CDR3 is TGCGCCAGCAGCGGTTCTTTCTCGGGACAGGCTTCCTACGAGCAGTACTTC. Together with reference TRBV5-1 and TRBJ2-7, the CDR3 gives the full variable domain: KAGVTQTPRYLIKTRGQQVTLSCSPISGHRSVSWYQQTPGQGLQFLFEYFSETQRNKGNFPGRFSGRQFSNSRSEMNVSTLELGDSALYLCASSGSFSGQASYEQYFGPGTRLTVT.